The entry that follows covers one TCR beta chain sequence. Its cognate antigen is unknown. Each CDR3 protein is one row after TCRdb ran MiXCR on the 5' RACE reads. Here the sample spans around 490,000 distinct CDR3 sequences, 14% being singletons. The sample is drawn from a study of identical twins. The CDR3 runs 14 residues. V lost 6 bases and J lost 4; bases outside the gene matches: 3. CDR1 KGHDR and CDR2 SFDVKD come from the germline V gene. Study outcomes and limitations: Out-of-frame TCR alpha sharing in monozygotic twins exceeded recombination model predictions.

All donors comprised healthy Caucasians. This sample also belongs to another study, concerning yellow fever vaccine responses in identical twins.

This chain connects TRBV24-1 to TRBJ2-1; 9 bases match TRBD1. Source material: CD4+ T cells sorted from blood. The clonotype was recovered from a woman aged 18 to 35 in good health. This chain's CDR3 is CATSSGQGYNEQFF. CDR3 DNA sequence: TGTGCCACCAGTTCAGGACAGGGGTACAATGAGCAGTTCTTC.